The clone carrying this TCR beta chain was seen ten or more times. What it recognizes is unknown. The source of the sample is a study of blood T cells in healthy people across ages. Whole-study findings and limits: Age brought a roughly linear fall in TCR beta diversity measured per million T cells.

The V and J ends lost 0 bases and 3 bases respectively, with 7 bases between them. Germline assignment: CDR1 SGHVS and CDR2 FNYEAQ. The CDR3 covers 14 residues. A J-beta primer mix and a sample-barcoded 5' primer were used in a second PCR of about 7 to 12 cycles. TCRdb passed the 5' RACE reads through MiXCR, listing each CDR3 protein once. The sample contains hundreds of thousands of distinct CDR3 sequences, about 56% of which appear only once. The draw of peripheral blood yielded ten milliliters from each donor. Per sample, no less than 5 micrograms of total RNA were extracted. Sample: blood. This chain connects TRBV7-6 to TRBJ2-3; a weak D match, TRBD2 (6 bases). The source is a man aged 40-50 years in good health. As DNA, the CDR3 is TGTGCCAGCAGCTTAGCGGAGGGAACAGATACGCAGTATTTT. Translating it yields CASSLAEGTDTQYF.